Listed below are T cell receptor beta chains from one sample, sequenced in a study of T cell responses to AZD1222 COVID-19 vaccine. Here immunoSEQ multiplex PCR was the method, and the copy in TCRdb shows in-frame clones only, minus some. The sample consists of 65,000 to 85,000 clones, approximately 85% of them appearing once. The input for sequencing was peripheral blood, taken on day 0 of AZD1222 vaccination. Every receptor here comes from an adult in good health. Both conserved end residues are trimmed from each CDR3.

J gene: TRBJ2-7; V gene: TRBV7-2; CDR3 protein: ASSLRYEQY
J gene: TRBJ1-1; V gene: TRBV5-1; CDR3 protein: ASSLAPGQLNTEAF
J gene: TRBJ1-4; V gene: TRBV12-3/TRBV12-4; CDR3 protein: ASGGGGGEKLF
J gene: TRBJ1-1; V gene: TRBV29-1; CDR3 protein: SVEKSVRGAF
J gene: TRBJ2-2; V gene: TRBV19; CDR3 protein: ASSIRGAWTGELF
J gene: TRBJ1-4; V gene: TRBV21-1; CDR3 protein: ASSGQRREEKLF
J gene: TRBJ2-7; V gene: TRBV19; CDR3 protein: ASSPIGGQGRHEQY
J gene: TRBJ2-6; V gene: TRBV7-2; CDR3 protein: ASSFSGATSGANVLT
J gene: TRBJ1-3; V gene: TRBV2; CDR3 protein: ASSERRGRVGNTIY
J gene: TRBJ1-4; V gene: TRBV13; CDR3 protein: ASSTRGPVEKLF
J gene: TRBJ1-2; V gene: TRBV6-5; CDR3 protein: ASSRATGGNYGYT
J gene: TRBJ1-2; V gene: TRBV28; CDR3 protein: ASSSSQDGYT
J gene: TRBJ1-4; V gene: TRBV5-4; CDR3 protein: ASSLQGQGNEKLF
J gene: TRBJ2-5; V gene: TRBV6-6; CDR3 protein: ASTRTSGGAETQY
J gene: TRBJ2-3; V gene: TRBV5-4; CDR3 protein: ASRHAAGPSDTQY
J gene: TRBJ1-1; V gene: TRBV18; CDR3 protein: ASSRTGETEAF
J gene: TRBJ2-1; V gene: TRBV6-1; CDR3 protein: ASSGTDTMLPYNEQF
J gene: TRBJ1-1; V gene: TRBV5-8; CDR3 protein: ASSLYRGATEAF
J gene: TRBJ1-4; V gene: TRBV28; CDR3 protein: ASRRQGFPNEKLF
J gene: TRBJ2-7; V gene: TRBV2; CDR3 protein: ASSILTESYEQY
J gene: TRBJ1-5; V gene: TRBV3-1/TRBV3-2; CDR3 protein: ASSQDGGGSNQPQH
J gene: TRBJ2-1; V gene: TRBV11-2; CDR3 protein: ASSFPLRGGPSYNEQF
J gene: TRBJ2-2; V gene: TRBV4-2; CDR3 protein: ASSQAGVNGGELF
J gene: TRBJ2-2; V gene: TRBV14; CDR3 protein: ASSPPGTGVGTGELF
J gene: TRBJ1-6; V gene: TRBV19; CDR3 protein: ASTLGVRNSPLH
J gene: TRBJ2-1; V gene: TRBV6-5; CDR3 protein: ASREMSSYNEQF
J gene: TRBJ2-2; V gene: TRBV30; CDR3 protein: AWCPDRSGELF
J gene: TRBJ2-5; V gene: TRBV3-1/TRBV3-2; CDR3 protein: ASSQDGGQETQY
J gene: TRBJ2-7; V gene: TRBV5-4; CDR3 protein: ASSLAVESSYEQY
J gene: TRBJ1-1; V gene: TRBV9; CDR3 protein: ASSVGGPGNTEAF
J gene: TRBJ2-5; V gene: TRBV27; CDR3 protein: ASSFLAGDQETQY
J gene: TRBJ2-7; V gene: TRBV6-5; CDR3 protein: ASSYAGASYEQY
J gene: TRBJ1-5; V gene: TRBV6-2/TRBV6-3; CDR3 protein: ASSYRGESQPQH
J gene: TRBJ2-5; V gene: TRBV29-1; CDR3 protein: SVTPPGQKETQY
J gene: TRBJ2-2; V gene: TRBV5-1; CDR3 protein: ASSSSGTGTGELF
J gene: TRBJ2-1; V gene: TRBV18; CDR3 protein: ASSPPLGGSSYNEQF
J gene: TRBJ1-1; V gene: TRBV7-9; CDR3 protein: ASGSGTEAF
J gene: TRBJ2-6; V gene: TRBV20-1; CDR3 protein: SATDLGVLT
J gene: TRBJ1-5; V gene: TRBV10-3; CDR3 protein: ASRTDSNQPQH
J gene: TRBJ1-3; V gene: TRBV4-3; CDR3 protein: ASSLGGSGNTIY
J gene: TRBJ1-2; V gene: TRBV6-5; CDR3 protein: ASSYRGLGYGYT